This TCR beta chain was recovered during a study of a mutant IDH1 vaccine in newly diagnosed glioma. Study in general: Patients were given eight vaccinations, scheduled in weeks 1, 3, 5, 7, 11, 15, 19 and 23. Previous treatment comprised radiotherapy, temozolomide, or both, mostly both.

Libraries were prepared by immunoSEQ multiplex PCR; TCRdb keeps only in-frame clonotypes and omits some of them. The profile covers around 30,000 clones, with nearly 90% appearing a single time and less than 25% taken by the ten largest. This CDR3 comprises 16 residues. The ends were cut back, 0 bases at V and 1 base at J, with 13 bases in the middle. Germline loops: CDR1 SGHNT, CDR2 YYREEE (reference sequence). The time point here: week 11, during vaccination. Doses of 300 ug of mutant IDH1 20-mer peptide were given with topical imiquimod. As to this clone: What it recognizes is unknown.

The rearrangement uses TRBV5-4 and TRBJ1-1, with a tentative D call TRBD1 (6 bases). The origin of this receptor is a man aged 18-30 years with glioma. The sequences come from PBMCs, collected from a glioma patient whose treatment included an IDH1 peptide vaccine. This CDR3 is CASSLERGAGNTEAFF. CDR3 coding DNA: TGTGCCAGCAGCTTGGAGCGGGGGGCCGGGAACACTGAAGCTTTCTTT. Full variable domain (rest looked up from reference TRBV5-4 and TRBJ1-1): ETGVTQSPTHLIKTRGQQVTLRCSSQSGHNTVSWYQQALGQGPQFIFQYYREEENGRGNFPPRFSGLQFPNYSSELNVNALELDDSALYLCASSLERGAGNTEAFFGQGTRLTVV.